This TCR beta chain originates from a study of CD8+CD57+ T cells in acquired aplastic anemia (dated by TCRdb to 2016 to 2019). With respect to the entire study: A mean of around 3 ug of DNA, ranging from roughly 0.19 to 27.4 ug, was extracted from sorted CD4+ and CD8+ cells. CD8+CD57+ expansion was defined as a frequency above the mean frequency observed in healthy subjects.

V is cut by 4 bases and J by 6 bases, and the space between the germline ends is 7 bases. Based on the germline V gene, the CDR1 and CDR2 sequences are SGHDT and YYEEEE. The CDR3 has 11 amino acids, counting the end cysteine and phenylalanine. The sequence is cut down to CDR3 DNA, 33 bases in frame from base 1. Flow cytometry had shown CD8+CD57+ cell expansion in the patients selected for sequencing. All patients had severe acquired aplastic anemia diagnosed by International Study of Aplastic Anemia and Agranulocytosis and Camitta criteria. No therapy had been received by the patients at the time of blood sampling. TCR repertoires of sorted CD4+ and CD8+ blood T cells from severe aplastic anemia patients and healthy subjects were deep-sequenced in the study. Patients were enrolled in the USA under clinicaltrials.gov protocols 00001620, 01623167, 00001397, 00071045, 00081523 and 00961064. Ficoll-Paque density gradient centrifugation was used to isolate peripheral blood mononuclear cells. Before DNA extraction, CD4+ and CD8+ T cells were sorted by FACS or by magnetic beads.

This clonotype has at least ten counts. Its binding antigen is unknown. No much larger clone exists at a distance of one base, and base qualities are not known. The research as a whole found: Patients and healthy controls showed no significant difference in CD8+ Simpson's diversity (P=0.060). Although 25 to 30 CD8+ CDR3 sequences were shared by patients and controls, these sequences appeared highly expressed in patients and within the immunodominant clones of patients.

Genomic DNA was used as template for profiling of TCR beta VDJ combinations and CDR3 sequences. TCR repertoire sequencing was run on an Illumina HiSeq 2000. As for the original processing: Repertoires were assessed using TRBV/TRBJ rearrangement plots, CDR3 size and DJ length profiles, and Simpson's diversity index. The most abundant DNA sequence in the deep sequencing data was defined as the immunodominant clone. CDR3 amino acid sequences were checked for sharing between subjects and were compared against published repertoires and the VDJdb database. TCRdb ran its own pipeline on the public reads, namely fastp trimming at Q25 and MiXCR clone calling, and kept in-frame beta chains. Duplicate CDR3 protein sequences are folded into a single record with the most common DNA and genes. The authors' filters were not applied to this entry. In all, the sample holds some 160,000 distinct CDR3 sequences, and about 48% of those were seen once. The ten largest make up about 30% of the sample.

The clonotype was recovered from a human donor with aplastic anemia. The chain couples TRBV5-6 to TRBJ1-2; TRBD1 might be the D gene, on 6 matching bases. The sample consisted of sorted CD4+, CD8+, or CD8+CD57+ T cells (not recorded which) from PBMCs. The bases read TGTGCCAGCAGCCGGGGGCATGGCTACACCTTC. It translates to CASSRGHGYTF.